This T cell receptor (beta chain) derives from a study of blood T cell repertoires in COVID-19. As for the study in general: In each case, the material was cDNA or gDNA derived from T cells, B-cell-depleted T cells, or PBMCs.

Assay used: immunoSEQ multiplex PCR; TCRdb lists only in-frame clones, some missing. The table shows around 300,000 clones, with 70% to 90% occurring only once. During active infection, Seattle patients enrolled and were then monitored through disease. This clone was found a few times. The CDR3 contains 15 residues. Per the germline V gene, CDR1 is SGHTA and CDR2 is FQGNSA. J gave up 9 bases and V 4 bases, and 9 bases lay outside the gene matches. The rearrangement joins TRBV7-2 to TRBJ2-7; 13 bases map to TRBD2. This receptor was obtained from a woman in her seventies with COVID-19, enrolled during active disease. The sample comprised peripheral blood. CDR3 bases: TGTGCCAGCAGCTCGGGACTAGCGGGGTCATTGGGGCAGTACTTC. This codes for CASSSGLAGSLGQYF.